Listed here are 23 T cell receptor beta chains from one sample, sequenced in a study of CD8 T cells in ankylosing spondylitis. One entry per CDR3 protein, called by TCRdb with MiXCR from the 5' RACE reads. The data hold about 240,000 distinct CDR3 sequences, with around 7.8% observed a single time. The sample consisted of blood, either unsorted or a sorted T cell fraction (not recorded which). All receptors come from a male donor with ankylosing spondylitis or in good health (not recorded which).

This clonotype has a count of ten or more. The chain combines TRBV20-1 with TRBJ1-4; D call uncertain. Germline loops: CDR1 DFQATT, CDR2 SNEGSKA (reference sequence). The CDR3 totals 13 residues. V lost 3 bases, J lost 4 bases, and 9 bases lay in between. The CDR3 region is CSASSGVNEKLFF. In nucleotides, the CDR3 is TGCAGTGCTAGCTCTGGCGTTAATGAAAAACTGTTTTTT.

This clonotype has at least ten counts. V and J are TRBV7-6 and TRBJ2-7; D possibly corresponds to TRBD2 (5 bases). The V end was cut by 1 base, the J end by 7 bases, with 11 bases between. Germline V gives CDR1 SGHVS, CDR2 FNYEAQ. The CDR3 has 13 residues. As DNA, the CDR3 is TGTGCCAGCAGCTTAGTGGACCGCGGGGAGCAGTACTTC. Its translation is CASSLVDRGEQYF.

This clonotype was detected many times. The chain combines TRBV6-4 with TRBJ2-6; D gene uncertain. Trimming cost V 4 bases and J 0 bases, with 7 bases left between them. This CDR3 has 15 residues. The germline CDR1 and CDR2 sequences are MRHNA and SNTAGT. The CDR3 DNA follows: TGTGCCAGCAGTGTCGCGAGCTCTGGGGCCAACGTCCTGACTTTC. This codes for CASSVASSGANVLTF.

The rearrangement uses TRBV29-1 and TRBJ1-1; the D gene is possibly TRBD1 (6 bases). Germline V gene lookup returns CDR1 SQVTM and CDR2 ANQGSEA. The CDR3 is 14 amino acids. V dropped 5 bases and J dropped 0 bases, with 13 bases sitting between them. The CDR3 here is CSVRQEYMNTEAFF. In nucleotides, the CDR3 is TGCAGCGTTAGACAGGAATACATGAACACTGAAGCTTTCTTT.

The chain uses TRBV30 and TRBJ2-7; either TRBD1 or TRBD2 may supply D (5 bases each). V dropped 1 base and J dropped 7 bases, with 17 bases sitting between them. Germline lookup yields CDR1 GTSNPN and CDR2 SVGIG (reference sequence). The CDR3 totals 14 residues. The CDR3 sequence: CAWSGGFIWGEQYF. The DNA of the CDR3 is TGTGCCTGGAGTGGGGGGTTCATATGGGGGGAGCAGTACTTC.

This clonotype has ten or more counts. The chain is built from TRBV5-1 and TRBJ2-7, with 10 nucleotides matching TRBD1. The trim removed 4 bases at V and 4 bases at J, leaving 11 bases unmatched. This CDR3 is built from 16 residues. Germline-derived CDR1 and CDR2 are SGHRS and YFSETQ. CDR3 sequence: CASSVNTGTGAYEQYF. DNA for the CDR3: TGCGCCAGCAGCGTAAACACCGGGACAGGGGCATACGAGCAGTACTTC.

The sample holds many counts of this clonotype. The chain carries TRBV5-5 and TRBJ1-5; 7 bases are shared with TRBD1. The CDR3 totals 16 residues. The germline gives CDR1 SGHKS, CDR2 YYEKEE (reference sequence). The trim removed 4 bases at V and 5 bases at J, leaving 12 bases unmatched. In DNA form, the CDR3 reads TGTGCCAGCAGCGCGGCACCCGGGACAGCGGATCAGCCCCAGCATTTT. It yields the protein CASSAAPGTADQPQHF.

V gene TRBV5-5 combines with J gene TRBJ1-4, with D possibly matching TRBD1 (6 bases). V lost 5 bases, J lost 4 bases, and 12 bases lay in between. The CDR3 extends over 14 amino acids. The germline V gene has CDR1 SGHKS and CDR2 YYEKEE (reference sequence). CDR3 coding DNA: TGTGCCAGCAGTCGGACAGATGGTAATGAAAAACTGTTTTTT. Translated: CASSRTDGNEKLFF.

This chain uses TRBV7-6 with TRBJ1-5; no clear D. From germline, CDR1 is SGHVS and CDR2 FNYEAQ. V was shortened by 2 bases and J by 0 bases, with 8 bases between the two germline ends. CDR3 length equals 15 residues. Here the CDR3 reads CASSLTLSSNQPQHF. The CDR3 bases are TGTGCCAGCAGCTTAACCCTAAGTAGCAATCAGCCCCAGCATTTT.

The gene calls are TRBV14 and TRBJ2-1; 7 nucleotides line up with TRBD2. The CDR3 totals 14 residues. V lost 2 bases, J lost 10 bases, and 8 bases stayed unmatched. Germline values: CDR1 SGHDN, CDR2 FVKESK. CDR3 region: CASSQSGRLGEQFF. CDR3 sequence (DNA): TGTGCCAGCAGCCAATCCGGGAGGCTCGGCGAGCAGTTCTTC.

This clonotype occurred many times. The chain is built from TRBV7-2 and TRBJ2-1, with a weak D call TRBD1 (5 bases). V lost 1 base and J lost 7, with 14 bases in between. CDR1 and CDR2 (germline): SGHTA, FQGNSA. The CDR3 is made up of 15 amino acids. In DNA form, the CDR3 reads TGTGCCAGCAGCTTAGGACAGTCAGAACCAAATGAGCAGTTCTTC. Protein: CASSLGQSEPNEQFF.

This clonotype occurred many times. CDR3 in DNA: TGTGCCAGCAGTCCCCGGGACAGGGTTGTTTCACCCCTCCACTTT. Its protein product is CASSPRDRVVSPLHF. The V and J genes are TRBV12-3 or TRBV12-4 and TRBJ1-6; 9 positions match TRBD1. The J segment lost 9 bases and the V segment lost 5 bases, leaving 8 bases of the junction unmatched. This CDR3 region has 15 residues.

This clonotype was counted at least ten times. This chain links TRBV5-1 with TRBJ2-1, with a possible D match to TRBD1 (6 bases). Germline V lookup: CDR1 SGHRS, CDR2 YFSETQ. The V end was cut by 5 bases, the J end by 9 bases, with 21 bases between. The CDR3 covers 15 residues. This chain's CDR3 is CASRPTGQSRGEQFF. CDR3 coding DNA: TGCGCCAGCAGGCCTACAGGGCAATCAAGGGGTGAGCAGTTCTTC.

The CDR3 DNA reads TGTGCCAGCAGCCAAGAGAAGCGTGGTGGGGAGCAGTTCTTC. Protein sequence: CASSQEKRGGEQFF. The chain uses TRBV14 and TRBJ2-1; D gene uncertain. The V end lost 0 bases, the J end lost 10 bases, and 13 bases lay between the germline ends. Germline V gene lookup returns CDR1 SGHDN and CDR2 FVKESK. The CDR3 is 14 residues long.

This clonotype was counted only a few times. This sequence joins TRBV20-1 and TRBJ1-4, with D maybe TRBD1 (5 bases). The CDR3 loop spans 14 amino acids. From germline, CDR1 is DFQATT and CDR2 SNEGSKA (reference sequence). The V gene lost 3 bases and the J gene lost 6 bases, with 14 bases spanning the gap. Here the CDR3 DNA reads TGCAGTGCTAGGCGACAGACTGGGGATGAAAAACTGTTTTTT. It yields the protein CSARRQTGDEKLFF.

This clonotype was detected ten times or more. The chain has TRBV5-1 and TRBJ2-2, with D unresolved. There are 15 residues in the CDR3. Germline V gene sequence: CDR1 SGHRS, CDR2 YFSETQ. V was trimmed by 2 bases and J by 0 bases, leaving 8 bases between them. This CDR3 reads CASSLAQANTGELFF. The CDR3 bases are TGCGCCAGCAGCTTAGCCCAGGCGAACACCGGGGAGCTGTTTTTT.

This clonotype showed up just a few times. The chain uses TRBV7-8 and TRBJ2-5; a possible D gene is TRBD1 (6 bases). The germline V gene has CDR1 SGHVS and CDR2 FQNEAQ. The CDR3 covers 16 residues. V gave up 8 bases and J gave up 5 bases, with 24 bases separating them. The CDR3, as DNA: TGTGCCAGCGCACAGTCCCGTACAGGGCCCAGGGAGACCCAGTACTTC. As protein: CASAQSRTGPRETQYF.

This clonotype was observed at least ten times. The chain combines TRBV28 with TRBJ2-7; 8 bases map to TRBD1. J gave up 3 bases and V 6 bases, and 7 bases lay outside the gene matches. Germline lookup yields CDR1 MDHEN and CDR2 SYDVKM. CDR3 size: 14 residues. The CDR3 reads CASSIRDRRYEQYF. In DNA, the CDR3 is TGTGCCAGCAGCATACGGGACAGGCGCTACGAGCAGTACTTC.

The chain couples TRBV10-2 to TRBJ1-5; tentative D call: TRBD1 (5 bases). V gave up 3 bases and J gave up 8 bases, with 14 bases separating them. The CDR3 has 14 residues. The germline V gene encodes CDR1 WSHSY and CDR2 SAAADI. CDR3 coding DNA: TGCGCCAGCAGTGAATCGGGACCCGTCGAGCCCCAGCATTTT. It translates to CASSESGPVEPQHF.

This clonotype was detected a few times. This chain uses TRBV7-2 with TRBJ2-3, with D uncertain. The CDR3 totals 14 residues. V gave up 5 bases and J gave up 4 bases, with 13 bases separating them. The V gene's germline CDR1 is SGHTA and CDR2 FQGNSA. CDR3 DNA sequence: TGTGCCAGCAGCACCCATTTGCCCCCAGATACGCAGTATTTT. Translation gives CASSTHLPPDTQYF.

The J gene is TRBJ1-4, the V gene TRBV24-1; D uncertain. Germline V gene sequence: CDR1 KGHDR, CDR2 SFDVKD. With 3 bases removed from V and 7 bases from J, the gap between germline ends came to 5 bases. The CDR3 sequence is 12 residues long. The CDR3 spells CATSDNTEKLFF. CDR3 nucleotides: TGTGCCACCAGTGATAACACTGAAAAACTGTTTTTT.

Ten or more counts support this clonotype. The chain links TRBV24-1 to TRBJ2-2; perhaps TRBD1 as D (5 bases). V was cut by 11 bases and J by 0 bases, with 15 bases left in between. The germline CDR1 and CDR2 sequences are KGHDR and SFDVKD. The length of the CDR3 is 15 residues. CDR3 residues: CASASQGPNTGELFF. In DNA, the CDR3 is TGTGCCAGTGCATCTCAGGGCCCGAACACCGGGGAGCTGTTTTTT.

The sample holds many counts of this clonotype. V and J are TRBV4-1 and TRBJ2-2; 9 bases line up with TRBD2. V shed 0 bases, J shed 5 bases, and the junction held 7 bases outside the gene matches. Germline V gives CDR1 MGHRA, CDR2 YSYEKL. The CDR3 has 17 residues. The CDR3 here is CASSQEFSGRVTGELFF. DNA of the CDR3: TGCGCCAGCAGCCAAGAGTTTAGCGGGAGAGTAACCGGGGAGCTGTTTTTT.